This T cell receptor beta chain was recovered during a study of long-term antiretroviral therapy in people with HIV. Germline lookup yields CDR1 SGHTA and CDR2 FQGNSA. The CDR3 length is 15 residues. V lost 2 bases to trimming and J lost 2 bases, with 13 bases between them. Among participants with HIV, every one received treatment in the United States. Overall study findings and caveats: Repertoire dominance by clones expanded before ART was seen at all time points. Post-treatment diversity went higher with ART but stayed below transplant donor controls.

Survey-level immunoSEQ v3.0 assays were run. Here immunoSEQ multiplex PCR was the method, and the copy in TCRdb shows in-frame clones only, minus some. Here the sample spans 25,000 to 35,000 clones, approximately 90% being singletons. Regarding this clone: Its antigen is still unknown.

The input for sequencing was unsorted PBMCs, taken 3.2 years before starting antiretroviral therapy. This sequence was found in a man in his fifties or sixties with HIV. This rearrangement joins TRBV7-2 to TRBJ2-7; possible D gene TRBD1, 6 bases. The CDR3 DNA reads TGTGCCAGCAGCTTAAAACAGGGAAGCACCTACGAGCAGTACTTC. Protein product: CASSLKQGSTYEQYF.